The following is a TCR beta chain sequence with its context. Clones were sequenced by immunoSEQ multiplex PCR, and TCRdb holds only the in-frame ones, with some missing. The sample has about 63,000 clones; approximately 89% are singletons. These data belong to a study of control samples from healthy donors and cancer patients. Deletions cut 2 bases from V and 1 base from J, with 6 bases between. Germline CDR1 and CDR2: GTSNPN and SVGIG (reference sequence). The CDR3 has 13 residues. The V call is TRBV30, the J call TRBJ2-1, with D uncertain. What was sequenced was PBMCs. This clonotype was obtained from a woman in her fifties or sixties with lung cancer. The CDR3 DNA follows: TGTGCCTGGAGTACTGGTTCCTACAATGAGCAGTTCTTC. Translated, it gives CAWSTGSYNEQFF. Variable domain in full (rest from reference TRBV30 and TRBJ2-1): SQTIHQWPATLVQPVGSPLSLECTVEGTSNPNLYWYRQAAGRGLQLLFYSVGIGQISSEVPQNLSASRPQDRQFILSSKKLLLSDSGFYLCAWSTGSYNEQFFGPGTRLTVL.